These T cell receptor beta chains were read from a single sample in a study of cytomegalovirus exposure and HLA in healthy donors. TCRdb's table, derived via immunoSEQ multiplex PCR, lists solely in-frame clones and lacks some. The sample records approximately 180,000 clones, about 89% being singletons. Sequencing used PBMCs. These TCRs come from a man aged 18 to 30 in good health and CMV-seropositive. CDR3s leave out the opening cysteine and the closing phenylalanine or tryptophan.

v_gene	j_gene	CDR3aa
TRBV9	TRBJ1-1	AAGAGANTEAF
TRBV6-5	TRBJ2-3	ASRLSGRDTQY
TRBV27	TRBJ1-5	ASSYQGDQPQH
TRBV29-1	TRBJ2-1	SVRLAGGSYNEQF
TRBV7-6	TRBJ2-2	ASSLGELNTGELF
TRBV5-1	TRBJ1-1	ASSFGTASTEAF
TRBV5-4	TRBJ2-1	ASSLASGTSGGREQF
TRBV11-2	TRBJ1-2	ASSLVAYGYT
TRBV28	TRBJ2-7	ASSIQGRGGYEQY
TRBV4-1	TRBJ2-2	ASRRVGGNTGELF
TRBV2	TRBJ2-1	ASSVKAGGYNEQF
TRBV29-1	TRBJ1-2	SPKSDRTNGYT
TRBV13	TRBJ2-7	ASSLGRDEQY
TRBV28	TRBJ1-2	ASRAGDRVEGYT
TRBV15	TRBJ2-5	ATRPRQGQETQY
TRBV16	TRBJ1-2	ASSQAVLGVYGYT
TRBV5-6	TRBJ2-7	ASSLDPGRRNEQY
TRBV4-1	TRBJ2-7	ASSQDLGRGHEQY
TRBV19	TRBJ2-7	ASSTLGTGKTYEQY
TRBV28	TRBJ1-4	ASSTPQGGNEKLF
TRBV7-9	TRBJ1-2	ASSLGTGGIYGYT
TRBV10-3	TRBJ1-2	AIRPGSNYGYT
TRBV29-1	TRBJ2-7	SVLEGEQY
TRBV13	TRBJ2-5	ASSGSGAQETQY
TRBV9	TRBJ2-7	ASSVAPLGAYEQY
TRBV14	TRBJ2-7	ASSQTSGSFSEQY
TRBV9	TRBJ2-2	ASSVGTVNTGELF
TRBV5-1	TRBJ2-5	ASSLVEGLETQY
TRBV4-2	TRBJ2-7	ASSQDASRYYEQY
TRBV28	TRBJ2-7	ASLGLGGSYEQY
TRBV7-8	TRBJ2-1	ASSLRELAGNEQF
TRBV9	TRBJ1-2	ASSPQGAAYGYT
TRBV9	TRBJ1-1	ASTPTGRISTEAF
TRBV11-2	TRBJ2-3	ASSPTYGGSTDTQY
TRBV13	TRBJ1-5	ASSTGVSQPQH
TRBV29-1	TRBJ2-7	SVCSPQDYEQY
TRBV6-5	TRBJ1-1	ASADAGTGSSEAF
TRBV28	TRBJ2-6	ASVTGTLGANVLT
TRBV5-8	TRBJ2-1	ASSRDRTSSYNEQF
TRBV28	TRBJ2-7	ASSPSGTRFEQY
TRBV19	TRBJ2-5	ASSSFQGQETQY
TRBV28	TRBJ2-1	ASSLFRVYEQF
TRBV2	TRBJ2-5	ASLGDRAQETQY
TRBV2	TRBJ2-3	ASRGAGGSTDTQY
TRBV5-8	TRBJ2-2	ASSPDITGELF